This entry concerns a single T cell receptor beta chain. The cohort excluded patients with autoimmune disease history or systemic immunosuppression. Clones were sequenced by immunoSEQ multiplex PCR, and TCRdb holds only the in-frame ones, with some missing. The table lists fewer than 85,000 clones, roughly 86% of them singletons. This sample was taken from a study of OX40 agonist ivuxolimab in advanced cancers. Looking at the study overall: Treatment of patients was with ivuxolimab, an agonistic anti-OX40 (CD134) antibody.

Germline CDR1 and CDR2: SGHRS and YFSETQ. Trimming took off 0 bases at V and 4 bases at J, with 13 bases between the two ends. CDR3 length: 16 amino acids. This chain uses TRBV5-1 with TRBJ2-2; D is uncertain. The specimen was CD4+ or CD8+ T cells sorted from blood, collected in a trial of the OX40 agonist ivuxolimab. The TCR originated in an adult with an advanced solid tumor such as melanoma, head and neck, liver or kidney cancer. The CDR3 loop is CASSLDGMSGTGELFF. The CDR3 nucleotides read TGCGCCAGCAGCTTGGATGGGATGTCGGGCACCGGGGAGCTGTTTTTT.